The 22 T cell receptor beta chains in this list originate from one sample, sequenced in a study of CD8 T cells in Susac syndrome. Random hexamers primed reverse transcription of about 0.45 to 1 ug RNA. TCRdb called the immunoSEQ multiplex PCR reads again in MiXCR, with one record for every CDR3 protein. Of about 80,000 distinct CDR3 sequences in the sample, around 94% were seen once. Sequenced material: CD8+ T cells from PBMCs. These receptors all come from a human donor in good health.

The chain links TRBV6-1 to TRBJ2-1; 11 bases match TRBD2. Unmatched junction bases numbered 11, after V lost 5 bases and J lost 8 bases. The CDR3 has 16 amino acids. Germline assignment: CDR1 MNHNS and CDR2 SASEGT. The CDR3 sequence is CASSTPLAGGGDEQFF. In DNA, the CDR3 is TGTGCCAGCAGTACACCGCTAGCGGGAGGTGGCGATGAGCAGTTCTTC.

The chain is built from TRBV20-1 and TRBJ1-1; tentatively, D is TRBD1 (5 bases). The CDR3 sequence is 14 residues long. Between the trimmed V and J ends, which lost 1 base and 0 bases, there was a span of 9 bases. Germline lookup yields CDR1 DFQATT and CDR2 SNEGSKA (reference sequence). CDR3 bases: TGCAGTGCTAGAGGAGGGGCCCTGAACACTGAAGCTTTCTTT. This translates into CSARGGALNTEAFF.

This chain uses TRBV28 with TRBJ1-1; 9 nucleotides agree with TRBD1. The V gene end was trimmed by 4 bases and the J gene end by 3 bases; junction bases not matched to a gene: 3. From germline, CDR1 is MDHEN and CDR2 SYDVKM. The CDR3 consists of 14 residues. In nucleotides, the CDR3 is TGTGCCAGCAGTTACTGGACAGGGGACACTGAAGCTTTCTTT. Residues: CASSYWTGDTEAFF. Full variable domain (outside the CDR3, taken from reference TRBV28 and TRBJ1-1): DVKVTQSSRYLVKRTGEKVFLECVQDMDHENMFWYRQDPGLGLRLIYFSYDVKMKEKGDIPEGYSVSREKKERFSLILESASTNQTSMYLCASSYWTGDTEAFFGQGTRLTVV.

The J gene is TRBJ2-6, the V gene TRBV9, with D perhaps TRBD1 (5 bases). The CDR3 loop spans 19 amino acids. In germline, CDR1 is SGDLS, CDR2 YYNGEE. Trimming shortened V by 0 bases and J by 1 base, and 17 bases separated the two germline ends. The CDR3 DNA reads TGTGCCAGCAGCGTAGGGGTAGGGGCGCGGAGATCTGGGGCCAACGTCCTGACTTTC. It encodes CASSVGVGARRSGANVLTF.

This chain joins TRBV7-9 and TRBJ1-1; 9 positions match TRBD1. The CDR3 covers 15 residues. Trimming at V came to 7 bases and at J to 1 base, leaving 7 bases not matched to a gene. The germline V gene has CDR1 SEHNR and CDR2 FQNEAQ (reference sequence). The CDR3: CASTPPDRGNTEAFF. Here the CDR3 DNA reads TGTGCCAGCACCCCTCCGGACAGGGGGAACACTGAAGCTTTCTTT. The variable domain in full, with the rest retrieved from reference TRBV7-9 and TRBJ1-1, is DTGVSQNPRHKITKRGQNVTFRCDPISEHNRLYWYRQTLGQGPEFLTYFQNEAQLEKSRLLSDRFSAERPKGSFSTLEIQRTEQGDSAMYLCASTPPDRGNTEAFFGQGTRLTVV.

This sequence joins TRBV19 and TRBJ2-5, with 8 bases matching TRBD1. The V gene's germline CDR1 is LNHDA and CDR2 SQIVND (reference sequence). This CDR3 region has 15 residues. Trimming at V came to 6 bases and at J to 3 bases, leaving 9 bases not matched to a gene. The CDR3 region is CASSNPDRGEETQYF. DNA for the CDR3: TGTGCCAGTAGCAACCCCGACAGGGGAGAAGAGACCCAGTACTTC. Combining the CDR3 with reference TRBV19 and TRBJ2-5 gives the whole variable domain DGGITQSPKYLFRKEGQNVTLSCEQNLNHDAMYWYRQDPGQGLRLIYYSQIVNDFQKGDIAEGYSVSREKKESFPLTVTSAQKNPTAFYLCASSNPDRGEETQYFGPGTRLLVL.

This sequence joins TRBV2 and TRBJ1-2; TRBD1 aligns across 7 bases. CDR1 is SNHLY and CDR2 is FYNNEI in the germline V gene. V shed 8 bases and J 7 bases; nucleotides not matched to a gene: 7. The CDR3 extends over 12 amino acids. CDR3 DNA sequence: TGTGCCAGCGGAGACAGGGTGGGTGGCTACACCTTC. It yields the protein CASGDRVGGYTF.

CDR3 sequence reads: CASSGPGTGRETQYF. The CDR3 DNA follows: TGTGCCAGCAGCGGACCCGGGACAGGGAGAGAGACCCAGTACTTC. This rearrangement joins TRBV9 to TRBJ2-5; 9 positions match TRBD1. Germline V lookup: CDR1 SGDLS, CDR2 YYNGEE. V trimming: 3 bases; J trimming: 4 bases; junction bases outside the gene matches: 7. The CDR3 runs 15 residues.

The rearrangement joins TRBV25-1 to TRBJ2-2; D gene uncertain. The germline V gene has CDR1 MGHDK and CDR2 SYGVNS. Deletions cut 6 bases from V and 2 bases from J, with 7 bases between. This CDR3 region has 13 residues. This CDR3 reads CASRTVNTGELFF. CDR3 bases: TGTGCCAGCAGGACCGTTAACACCGGGGAGCTGTTTTTT.

This clonotype was observed once. CDR3 sequence (DNA): TGTGCCAGCATGGGGACAGGGGGAGTCAATGAGCAGTTCTTC. It specifies CASMGTGGVNEQFF. The chain recombines TRBV6-4 with TRBJ2-1; 11 positions match TRBD1. The CDR3 is made up of 14 amino acids. With 7 bases clipped from V and 6 bases from J, the junction kept 5 bases outside the gene matches. In germline, CDR1 is MRHNA, CDR2 SNTAGT.

The chain joins TRBV6-1 to TRBJ1-5; perhaps TRBD1 as D (6 bases). Germline values: CDR1 MNHNS, CDR2 SASEGT. V shed 6 bases and J shed 1 base, with 10 bases lying between them. CDR3 length: 14 amino acids. The CDR3 is CASRGAKSNQPQHF. The CDR3 coding sequence is TGTGCCAGCAGGGGGGCAAAGAGCAATCAGCCCCAGCATTTT.

The chain carries TRBV6-6 and TRBJ2-4; 8 bases align to TRBD1. Germline values: CDR1 MNHNY, CDR2 SVGAGI (reference sequence). The CDR3 has 16 residues. V was clipped by 2 bases and J by 8 bases; unmatched bases: 11. The CDR3 reads CASSYLRGQGWDIQYF. The CDR3 region has the DNA TGTGCCAGCAGTTACCTCCGAGGACAGGGATGGGACATTCAGTACTTC.

The rearrangement links TRBV27 to TRBJ2-4; either TRBD1 or TRBD2 may supply D (5 bases each). V was clipped by 4 bases and J by 8 bases, with 12 bases between them. Germline CDR1 reads MNHEY; CDR2 reads SMNVEV (reference sequence). This CDR3 has 13 amino acids. The CDR3 protein is CASSYAGRDIQYF. CDR3 sequence (DNA): TGTGCCAGCAGTTATGCAGGGCGGGACATTCAGTACTTC.

This chain links TRBV5-6 with TRBJ2-1; D is ambiguous. The CDR3 has 12 amino acids. Trimming cost V 0 bases and J 10 bases, with 8 bases left between them. The germline V gene has CDR1 SGHDT and CDR2 YYEEEE. The CDR3 bases are TGTGCCAGCAGCTTGGTGTCAGGAGAGCAGTTCTTC. This translates into CASSLVSGEQFF.

This clonotype was seen a single time. V gene TRBV9 combines with J gene TRBJ2-1, with TRBD2 matching 7 bases. The CDR3 is 15 residues long. The V gene end was trimmed by 3 bases and the J gene end by 4 bases; junction bases not matched to a gene: 7. Looked up from germline, CDR1 is SGDLS and CDR2 is YYNGEE. The CDR3 is CASSASGIQYNEQFF. CDR3 DNA: TGTGCCAGCAGCGCCAGCGGGATTCAGTACAATGAGCAGTTCTTC.

V gene TRBV20-1 combines with J gene TRBJ1-2; maybe TRBD1 (5 bases). V lost 2 bases to trimming and J lost 0 bases, with 19 bases between them. In germline, CDR1 is DFQATT, CDR2 SNEGSKA (reference sequence). The CDR3 extends over 17 amino acids. For the CDR3, the DNA is TGCAGTGCTAGACCCTTAGACAGCGCCTATCCTAACTATGGCTACACCTTC. Amino acids: CSARPLDSAYPNYGYTF.

V is TRBV10-1 and J is TRBJ2-7; D is ambiguous. The CDR3 has 11 amino acids. With 2 bases removed from V and 10 bases from J, the gap between germline ends came to 9 bases. The germline CDR1 and CDR2 sequences are WNHNN and SYGVQD (reference sequence). CDR3 residues: CASSEGSYQYF. Here the CDR3 DNA reads TGCGCCAGCAGTGAGGGGTCCTATCAGTACTTC.

This chain joins TRBV28 and TRBJ1-5; TRBD1 agrees at 7 bases. The length of the CDR3 is 14 residues. The germline gives CDR1 MDHEN, CDR2 SYDVKM. V gave up 10 bases and J gave up 0 bases; unmatched junction bases: 6. This chain's CDR3 is CATEGQYSNQPQHF. CDR3 bases: TGTGCCACCGAGGGACAGTATAGCAATCAGCCCCAGCATTTT.

The V gene is TRBV6-5, the J gene TRBJ1-5; D remains unclear. The CDR3 loop spans 15 amino acids. Germline CDR1 and CDR2: MNHEY and SVGAGI. The V end lost 2 bases, the J end lost 4 bases, and 12 bases lay between the germline ends. The CDR3 is CASSYLIGENQPQHF. For the CDR3, the DNA is TGTGCCAGCAGTTACCTTATCGGGGAAAATCAGCCCCAGCATTTT.

This chain uses TRBV27 with TRBJ2-7; tentatively, D is TRBD2 (5 bases). There are 15 residues in the CDR3. V lost 1 base and J 6 bases, leaving 16 bases between the germline ends. Germline lookup yields CDR1 MNHEY and CDR2 SMNVEV (reference sequence). The CDR3 bases are TGTGCCAGCAGTTTATACCCCCCTCGGGATGGCGAGCAGTACGTC. Translated: CASSLYPPRDGEQYV.

This clonotype was detected once. The CDR3 reads CASSQDNGEETQYF. For the CDR3, the DNA is TGCGCCAGCAGCCAAGATAACGGGGAAGAGACCCAGTACTTC. This chain uses TRBV4-1 with TRBJ2-5; D possibly corresponds to TRBD2 (5 bases). V was shortened by 0 bases and J by 3 bases, with 8 bases between the two germline ends. The CDR3 spans 14 residues. Looked up from germline, CDR1 is MGHRA and CDR2 is YSYEKL.

The genes are TRBV6-5 and TRBJ2-3; 11 nucleotides match TRBD2. V lost 0 bases and J lost 0; bases outside the gene matches: 8. The CDR3 has 19 residues. Germline V gene lookup returns CDR1 MNHEY and CDR2 SVGAGI. CDR3 sequence: CASSYSVSSGGSSTDTQYF. The CDR3 DNA reads as TGTGCCAGCAGTTACTCGGTCTCTAGCGGGGGGTCTAGCACAGATACGCAGTATTTT.